A single sample gave rise to the 32 T cell receptor beta chains below, sequenced in a study of blood T cell repertoires in COVID-19. Data came from immunoSEQ multiplex PCR; TCRdb stores just in-frame clones and leaves some out. The data contain 70,000 to 95,000 clones, 80% to 90% of them singletons. The sequenced sample was peripheral blood. Receptors originate from a human donor in a cohort sampled during active COVID-19.

The gene calls are TRBV6-5 and TRBJ1-2, with 8 bases matching TRBD1. CDR3 length: 15 amino acids. V shed 2 bases, J shed 8 bases, and the junction held 10 bases outside the gene matches. CDR1 and CDR2 (germline): MNHEY, SVGAGI. The CDR3 coding sequence is TGTGCCAGCAGTTACAAGTCCAGGGGGCTTCCCGGCTACACCTTC. Translating gives CASSYKSRGLPGYTF.

This clone occurred a few times. The V and J genes are TRBV15 and TRBJ1-5, with no clear D. Germline values: CDR1 LNHNV, CDR2 YYDKDF (reference sequence). Trimming took off 8 bases at V and 2 bases at J, with 13 bases between the two ends. The CDR3 is made up of 14 amino acids. This CDR3 reads CATRQRMGNQPQHF. DNA for the CDR3: TGTGCCACCCGCCAGAGGATGGGCAATCAGCCCCAGCATTTT.

The DNA of the CDR3 is TGTGCCAGCAGCGTAGTTAGCGGGGGGGCAGGTGAGCAGTTCTTC. It encodes CASSVVSGGAGEQFF. J is TRBJ2-1 and V is TRBV9; 11 bases match TRBD2. In germline, CDR1 is SGDLS, CDR2 YYNGEE. CDR3 length: 15 residues. The ends lost 0 bases at V and 9 bases at J; junction bases unmatched: 5.

The chain uses TRBV2 and TRBJ1-2; perhaps TRBD1 as D (5 bases). The CDR3 has 13 residues. Germline V gives CDR1 SNHLY, CDR2 FYNNEI. The ends were cut back, 1 base at V and 4 bases at J, with 7 bases in the middle. The CDR3 bases are TGTGCCAGCAGTGAAGTAGGGGCCTATGGCTACACCTTC. This encodes CASSEVGAYGYTF.

For the CDR3, the DNA is TGTGCCAGCTCACCAGGAGGAAGCTCCTATAATTCACCCCTCCACTTT. It is translated as CASSPGGSSYNSPLHF. The chain has TRBV18 and TRBJ1-6; the D is unclear. V lost 2 bases and J lost 0, with 8 bases in between. Germline assignment: CDR1 KGHSH and CDR2 LQKENI. This CDR3 region has 16 residues.

CDR3 region: CASSVQGFVQFF. Written as DNA, the CDR3 is TGTGCCAGCAGTGTACAGGGTTTTGTGCAGTTCTTC. The rearrangement joins TRBV2 to TRBJ2-1, with D maybe TRBD1 (6 bases). The ends were cut back, 4 bases at V and 12 bases at J, with 13 bases in the middle. CDR3 length: 12 amino acids. Germline-derived CDR1 and CDR2 are SNHLY and FYNNEI.

The V and J genes are TRBV21-1 and TRBJ2-3; the table's D call, TRBD2, was not checked against the DNA. TRBV21-1 is flagged as a pseudogene. This CDR3 comprises 16 residues. CDR3: CASSKTLAGIADTQYF. Here the CDR3 DNA reads TGTGCCAGCAGCAAAACGTTAGCGGGGATCGCAGATACGCAGTATTTT.

This sequence joins TRBV29-1 and TRBJ1-1, with 7 bases matching TRBD1. The ends lost 6 bases at V and 6 bases at J; junction bases unmatched: 10. Germline loops: CDR1 SQVTM, CDR2 ANQGSEA. The CDR3 is 13 amino acids. CDR3 amino acids: CSVGQVGVAEAFF. For the CDR3, the DNA is TGCAGCGTAGGACAGGTCGGGGTGGCTGAAGCTTTCTTT.

The chain carries TRBV5-4 and TRBJ2-5; 9 nucleotides align to TRBD2. The CDR3 is 17 residues long. Germline values: CDR1 SGHNT, CDR2 YYREEE (reference sequence). V shed 2 bases and J 0 bases; nucleotides not matched to a gene: 8. CDR3 coding DNA: TGTGCCAGCAGCTTAGCGGGGGGTCCCGGGAACCAAGAGACCCAGTACTTC. It codes for CASSLAGGPGNQETQYF.

The chain joins TRBV28 to TRBJ1-3, with TRBD1 identical over 9 bases. Germline CDR1 reads MDHEN; CDR2 reads SYDVKM. The CDR3 contains 13 residues. V was pared by 7 bases and J by 8 bases, with 6 bases of the junction left unmatched. The CDR3 spells CASNMDRGDTIYF. CDR3 DNA sequence: TGTGCCAGCAATATGGACAGGGGTGACACCATATATTTT. Filled out from reference TRBV28 and TRBJ1-3, the complete variable domain reads DVKVTQSSRYLVKRTGEKVFLECVQDMDHENMFWYRQDPGLGLRLIYFSYDVKMKEKGDIPEGYSVSREKKERFSLILESASTNQTSMYLCASNMDRGDTIYFGEGSWLTVV.

Of note for this clone: At the DNA level, this CDR3 is encoded by other sequences in the same sample as well. V usage is TRBV5-1 and J usage is TRBJ2-1; D is possibly TRBD1 (6 bases). CDR3 length equals 13 residues. Deletions cut 0 bases from V and 7 bases from J, with 8 bases between. From germline, CDR1 is SGHRS and CDR2 YFSETQ. The CDR3 coding sequence is TGCGCCAGCAGCTTGGAAGGGGGAAATGAGCAGTTCTTC. It is translated as CASSLEGGNEQFF.

The rearrangement joins TRBV5-6 to TRBJ2-1; 9 bases align to TRBD1. The ends lost 1 base at V and 7 bases at J; junction bases unmatched: 15. The CDR3 is made up of 18 amino acids. CDR1 is SGHDT and CDR2 is YYEEEE in the germline V gene. The DNA for the CDR3 is TGTGCCAGCAGCTTGATATTGGGACAGGGTCGAATCGGGAATGAGCAGTTCTTC. Amino acid sequence: CASSLILGQGRIGNEQFF.

The rearrangement uses TRBV5-6 and TRBJ2-1; possible D gene TRBD2, 5 bases. Germline V gene lookup returns CDR1 SGHDT and CDR2 YYEEEE. The CDR3 covers 14 residues. V lost 4 bases, J lost 3 bases, and 11 bases lay in between. The CDR3 region has the DNA TGTGCCAGCAGCCCGTGGAGGAACTACAATGAGCAGTTCTTC. It is translated as CASSPWRNYNEQFF.

The chain has TRBV7-2 and TRBJ1-3, with D possibly TRBD1 on 6 matching bases. Germline assignment: CDR1 SGHTA and CDR2 FQGNSA. The CDR3 is made up of 14 amino acids. Trimming took off 5 bases at V and 9 bases at J, with 17 bases between the two ends. CDR3 protein: CASSRGGTRGTIYF. Written as DNA, the CDR3 is TGTGCCAGCAGCCGGGGGGGGACAAGAGGCACCATATATTTT.

The chain is built from TRBV7-6 and TRBJ1-4, with a possible D match to TRBD1 (6 bases). Germline CDR1 and CDR2: SGHVS and FNYEAQ. The CDR3 length is 17 residues. Trimming left V 1 base short and J 2 bases short, with 14 bases between. This CDR3 is CASSLEGGPSTNEKLFF. The CDR3, as DNA: TGTGCCAGCAGCTTAGAAGGGGGACCATCTACTAATGAAAAACTGTTTTTT.

This chain connects TRBV9 to TRBJ1-2; TRBD1 is a possible D gene (5 bases). The ends were cut back, 0 bases at V and 4 bases at J, with 16 bases in the middle. CDR1 SGDLS and CDR2 YYNGEE come from the germline V gene. The CDR3 consists of 16 residues. The CDR3 sequence is CASSVVPGKASYGYTF. CDR3 bases: TGTGCCAGCAGCGTAGTACCAGGGAAAGCAAGCTATGGCTACACCTTC.

This rearrangement joins TRBV24-1 to TRBJ1-1, with 10 bases fitting TRBD1. The V segment lost 6 bases and the J segment 1 base; nucleotides outside the gene matches: 7. The germline gives CDR1 KGHDR, CDR2 SFDVKD. The CDR3 loop spans 16 amino acids. CDR3 in DNA: TGTGCCACCAGTCTAGGACAGGGGGTTCCGAACACTGAAGCTTTCTTT. Translation: CATSLGQGVPNTEAFF.

This sequence joins TRBV7-2 and TRBJ1-2; 7 bases agree with TRBD1. Germline values: CDR1 SGHTA, CDR2 FQGNSA. The CDR3 is 16 residues long. V lost 7 bases and J lost 3; bases outside the gene matches: 14. The CDR3 region has the DNA TGTGCCAGCACCCTTTCTCCTGCAACAGGGGACTATGGCTACACCTTC. Translated: CASTLSPATGDYGYTF.

The chain uses TRBV10-1 and TRBJ2-7; D might be TRBD2 (5 bases). Trimming pared 5 bases from V and 7 bases from J, leaving 12 bases between. Germline V gene data show CDR1 as WNHNN and CDR2 as SYGVQD (reference sequence). The CDR3 extends over 12 amino acids. In DNA, the CDR3 is TGCGCCAGCAGTCCCCGGCCGGGAGAGCAGTACTTC. This encodes CASSPRPGEQYF.

The chain recombines TRBV18 with TRBJ2-3, with 11 nucleotides matching TRBD2. J lost 1 base, V lost 4 bases, and 4 bases had no gene match. Germline V gene data show CDR1 as KGHSH and CDR2 as LQKENI. The CDR3 sequence is 16 residues long. CDR3 coding DNA: TGTGCCAGCTCACGAGAGACTAGCGGGGGCACAGATACGCAGTATTTT. This encodes CASSRETSGGTDTQYF.

V and J are TRBV11-2 and TRBJ2-3; 7 bases map to TRBD2. This CDR3 spans 15 amino acids. The germline CDR1 and CDR2 sequences are SGHAT and FQNNGV. V dropped 4 bases and J dropped 3; count of bases not matched to a gene: 7. CDR3 sequence: CASSSPGLKTDTQYF. The CDR3 DNA sequence: TGTGCCAGCAGCTCTCCGGGACTAAAAACAGATACGCAGTATTTT.

The chain has TRBV7-2 and TRBJ1-2; tentative D call: TRBD1 (6 bases). CDR3 size: 14 residues. V lost 4 bases and J 4 bases, leaving 13 bases between the germline ends. Looked up from germline, CDR1 is SGHTA and CDR2 is FQGNSA. Here the CDR3 DNA reads TGTGCCAGCAGCTCTACTACAGGGCTCTATGGCTACACCTTC. As protein: CASSSTTGLYGYTF.

The chain is built from TRBV30 and TRBJ2-7; a possible D gene is TRBD1 (6 bases). Trimming took off 8 bases at V and 2 bases at J, with 16 bases between the two ends. Looked up from germline, CDR1 is GTSNPN and CDR2 is SVGIG (reference sequence). This CDR3 region has 13 residues. CDR3 nucleotides: TGTGCCCTTAACCCGGGACATACCTACGAGCAGTACTTC. Translating gives CALNPGHTYEQYF. Together with reference TRBV30 and TRBJ2-7, the CDR3 gives the full variable domain: SQTIHQWPATLVQPVGSPLSLECTVEGTSNPNLYWYRQAAGRGLQLLFYSVGIGQISSEVPQNLSASRPQDRQFILSSKKLLLSDSGFYLCALNPGHTYEQYFGPGTRLTVT.

This rearrangement joins TRBV6-6 to TRBJ1-6; D might be TRBD1 (6 bases). This CDR3 has 15 residues. V dropped 6 bases and J dropped 7 bases, with 16 bases sitting between them. The germline V gene encodes CDR1 MNHNY and CDR2 SVGAGI (reference sequence). Here the CDR3 reads CASSSGGRANSPLHF. The CDR3 DNA sequence: TGTGCCAGCAGCAGCGGGGGCAGGGCCAATTCACCCCTCCACTTT.

V and J are TRBV9 and TRBJ1-4; 9 nucleotides line up with TRBD1. CDR3 length equals 18 residues. V lost 3 bases and J lost 2; bases outside the gene matches: 11. Germline CDR1 is SGDLS and CDR2 is YYNGEE. The CDR3 nucleotides are TGTGCCAGCAGCGCGTGGACAGGGGATATAAAGACTAATGAAAAACTGTTTTTT. Translating gives CASSAWTGDIKTNEKLFF.

The rearrangement links TRBV27 to TRBJ1-6, with a possible D match to TRBD1 (6 bases). The germline V gene encodes CDR1 MNHEY and CDR2 SMNVEV (reference sequence). V was pared by 6 bases and J by 4 bases, with 16 bases between. This CDR3 spans 16 amino acids. DNA of the CDR3: TGTGCCAGCAGGGCCACAGGGCGCGCGTATAATTCACCCCTCCACTTT. Its protein product is CASRATGRAYNSPLHF.

This rearrangement joins TRBV30 to TRBJ1-2; tentative D call: TRBD1 (6 bases). Germline V gene data show CDR1 as GTSNPN and CDR2 as SVGIG (reference sequence). The CDR3 runs to 12 residues. Trimming shortened V by 4 bases and J by 8 bases, and 14 bases separated the two germline ends. The CDR3 DNA sequence: TGTGCCTGGATTCCAGGGACACCCGGCTACACCTTC. The encoded protein is CAWIPGTPGYTF.

This rearrangement joins TRBV2 to TRBJ2-5; no clear D gene. Trimming took 2 bases from V and 1 from J, leaving 8 bases between them. The CDR3 runs 14 residues. Germline CDR1 reads SNHLY; CDR2 reads FYNNEI. CDR3 DNA sequence: TGTGCCAGCAGTGAAAATGAGGCCCAAGAGACCCAGTACTTC. Translated: CASSENEAQETQYF.

This clone was counted between two and nine times. This sequence joins TRBV9 and TRBJ1-6; TRBD1 is a possible D gene (6 bases). Trimming took off 4 bases at V and 8 bases at J, with 19 bases between the two ends. The CDR3 is 16 residues long. The germline CDR1 and CDR2 sequences are SGDLS and YYNGEE. The CDR3 here is CASSTGTSWVYSPLHF. CDR3 DNA: TGTGCCAGCAGCACCGGGACAAGCTGGGTGTATTCACCCCTCCACTTT.

The rearrangement links TRBV18 to TRBJ2-2; maybe TRBD1 (6 bases). This CDR3 has 14 residues. The V and J ends lost 3 bases and 7 bases respectively, with 12 bases between them. Germline V CDR1 and CDR2: KGHSH, LQKENI. This CDR3 is CASSPQGRVGELFF. CDR3 nucleotide sequence: TGTGCCAGCTCACCCCAGGGGCGCGTCGGGGAGCTGTTTTTT.

V usage is TRBV7-9 and J usage is TRBJ2-7, with 15 bases lining up with TRBD2. CDR1 and CDR2 from the germline V gene are SEHNR and FQNEAQ (reference sequence). The CDR3 covers 18 residues. The V gene end was trimmed by 4 bases and the J gene end by 1 base; junction bases not matched to a gene: 8. The CDR3: CASSSPGLAGGNSYEQYF. The CDR3 DNA follows: TGTGCCAGCAGCTCCCCGGGACTAGCGGGGGGAAATTCCTACGAGCAGTACTTC.

This clone occurred once. The chain has TRBV7-3 and TRBJ2-3; 7 nucleotides line up with TRBD2. Germline V CDR1 and CDR2: SGHTA, FQGTGA. This CDR3 region has 14 residues. Losses at the gene ends were 9 bases for V and 2 bases for J; bases not matched to a gene: 8. CDR3 bases: TGTGCCAGTAAAGGAGGACTAGTCACAGATACGCAGTATTTT. Its protein is CASKGGLVTDTQYF.